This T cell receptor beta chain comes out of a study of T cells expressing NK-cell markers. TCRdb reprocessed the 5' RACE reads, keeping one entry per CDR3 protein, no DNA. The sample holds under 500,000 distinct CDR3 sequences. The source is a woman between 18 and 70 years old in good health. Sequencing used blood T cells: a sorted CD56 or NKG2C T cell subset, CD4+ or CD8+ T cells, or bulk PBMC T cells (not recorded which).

The CDR3: CATSGGAGNEQFF. V usage is TRBV28 and J usage is TRBJ2-1; TCRdb's assignment of TRBD2 cannot be checked, as there is no DNA. CDR1 and CDR2 from the germline V gene are MDHEN and SYDVKM. The CDR3 loop spans 13 amino acids. Complete variable domain (other parts from reference TRBV28 and TRBJ2-1): DVKVTQSSRYLVKRTGEKVFLECVQDMDHENMFWYRQDPGLGLRLIYFSYDVKMKEKGDIPEGYSVSREKKERFSLILESASTNQTSMYLCATSGGAGNEQFFGPGTRLTVL.